One TCR beta chain is described in this entry. This specimen belongs to a study of blood T cell repertoires in COVID-19. Study summary: T cells, B-cell-depleted T cells, or PBMCs provided the cDNA or gDNA that served as material.

CDR1 is LNHDA and CDR2 is SQIVND in the germline V gene (reference sequence). Trimming removed 4 bases from V and 7 bases from J; junction bases left unmatched: 6. This CDR3 spans 16 amino acids. Under the authors' procedure: Estimation of nucleated cell counts relied on the amplification of reference gene primers. The method was immunoSEQ multiplex PCR; TCRdb's version includes in-frame clones alone and lacks a portion of them. The V and J calls and clone size were taken over from that table, and D and trimming were inferred from the DNA. The table records over 85,000 clones, around 87% of them present only once.

The TCR was taken from a human donor in a cohort sampled during active COVID-19. Source material: peripheral blood. The V gene is TRBV19, the J gene TRBJ2-1, with 14 positions matching TRBD2. Written as DNA, the CDR3 is TGTGCCAGTAGTACGGAGGGACTAGCGGGAGTGAATGAGCAGTTCTTC. This encodes CASSTEGLAGVNEQFF.